These 31 T cell receptor beta chains were all obtained from the same sample, sequenced in a study of regulatory T cells in long-lasting Graves disease. Sample time point: newly diagnosed GD, antithyroid drugs for less than 3 months. Following extraction of RNA from PBMCs, that RNA was used to make the TCR library. CDR3 regions were amplified by Arm-PCR using iRepertoire HTBI primers to build TCR beta libraries. TCRdb ran MiXCR on the multiplex PCR reads and lists one entry per CDR3 protein. Of some 400,000 distinct CDR3 sequences in the sample, just under 15% were seen once. These same records also appear under a second study, on T cells in Graves' hyperthyroidism and ophthalmopathy.

Sequencing was performed on peripheral blood mononuclear cells (PBMCs), taken at new diagnosis, from a patient treated with antithyroid drugs. Source of these receptors: a woman younger than 45 with Graves disease.

The rearrangement joins TRBV19 to TRBJ1-1; D is unresolved. Trimming removed 7 bases from V and 5 bases from J, with 14 bases in between. The CDR3 is made up of 13 amino acids. CDR1 and CDR2 from the germline V gene are LNHDA and SQIVND (reference sequence). The CDR3 sequence is CASTVLLGTEAFF. The CDR3 nucleotides are TGTGCCAGTACAGTGCTACTGGGGACTGAAGCTTTCTTT.

This clonotype was seen at least ten times. The chain combines TRBV28 with TRBJ2-7, with 9 nucleotides matching TRBD2. This CDR3 comprises 15 residues. The germline V gene encodes CDR1 MDHEN and CDR2 SYDVKM. V was pared by 2 bases and J by 2 bases, with 4 bases of the junction left unmatched. The CDR3 reads CASSLPRGGTYEQYF. CDR3 DNA: TGTGCCAGCAGTTTACCGCGGGGGGGAACCTACGAGCAGTACTTC.

There are many counts of this clonotype. V is TRBV5-1 and J is TRBJ2-1; 9 bases fit TRBD2. The trim removed 4 bases at V and 7 bases at J, leaving 9 bases unmatched. The length of the CDR3 is 15 residues. From germline, CDR1 is SGHRS and CDR2 YFSETQ. Here the CDR3 DNA reads TGCGCCAGCAGCACCGTAGCGGGAGAGTTAAATGAGCAGTTCTTC. Translated: CASSTVAGELNEQFF.

This clonotype was counted only a few times. Its ends do not fully match the called genes, so a read error is possible. V and J are TRBV12-3 or TRBV12-4 and TRBJ2-1; D is unclear. CDR3 length: 11 amino acids. The CDR3 coding sequence is TGTGCCAGCAGGTTAGACAACTTGCAGTTCTTC. This gives the protein CASRLDNLQFF.

This clonotype was detected many times. V usage is TRBV3-1 and J usage is TRBJ2-4, with 7 bases fitting TRBD1. Germline values: CDR1 LGHDT, CDR2 YNNKEL (reference sequence). The CDR3 spans 16 residues. Germline trimming cut 0 bases from V and 6 bases from J; bases unmatched to any gene: 8. CDR3 region: CASSQDTGDVRNIQYF. CDR3 nucleotides: TGTGCCAGCAGCCAAGACACAGGGGATGTGAGAAACATTCAGTACTTC.

This clonotype was observed at least ten times. This chain connects TRBV30 to TRBJ2-7; TRBD1 agrees at 7 bases. This CDR3 has 14 amino acids. Germline trimming cut 3 bases from V and 6 bases from J; bases unmatched to any gene: 11. From germline, CDR1 is GTSNPN and CDR2 SVGIG (reference sequence). In nucleotides, the CDR3 is TGTGCCTGGAGGCGAAAACATAACAGGGGCGAGCAGTACTTC. It codes for CAWRRKHNRGEQYF.

The genes are TRBV11-2 and TRBJ2-1; 12 bases match TRBD2. V shed 3 bases, J shed 10 bases, and the junction held 4 bases outside the gene matches. This CDR3 is 14 amino acids long. Germline V lookup: CDR1 SGHAT, CDR2 FQNNGV. CDR3 sequence: CASSFRLAGVEQFF. The CDR3 nucleotides read TGTGCCAGCAGCTTCCGACTAGCGGGAGTCGAGCAGTTCTTC.

This chain uses TRBV6-2 or TRBV6-3 with TRBJ2-5; D is possibly TRBD1 or TRBD2 (6 bases each). The V end lost 6 bases, the J end lost 4 bases, and 15 bases lay between the germline ends. CDR3 size: 14 residues. Per the germline V gene, CDR1 is MNHEY and CDR2 is SVGEGT. The CDR3 region has the DNA TGTGCCAGCAGGGCCGGGGGCCCCGGAGAGACCCAGTACTTC. This encodes CASRAGGPGETQYF.

This clonotype has only a few counts. V gene TRBV5-4 combines with J gene TRBJ2-1, with 9 bases matching TRBD2. The CDR3 contains 15 residues. From germline, CDR1 is SGHNT and CDR2 YYREEE (reference sequence). The V gene end was trimmed by 4 bases and the J gene end by 6 bases; junction bases not matched to a gene: 8. The CDR3 region has the DNA TGTGCCAGCAGCCGCGTCGCGGGAGGGCGCAATGAGCAGTTCTTC. Translation gives CASSRVAGGRNEQFF.

In this sample, this clonotype turned up many times. The V call is TRBV12-3 or TRBV12-4, the J call TRBJ1-4; D unresolved. CDR3 size: 12 residues. V was clipped by 2 bases and J by 7 bases, with 5 bases between them. The DNA for the CDR3 is TGTGCCAGCAGTTTACGGTCTGAAAAACTGTTTTTT. It specifies CASSLRSEKLFF.

Concerning this clonotype itself: A far larger clone is one nucleotide away, so this likely arose from a read error. This chain connects TRBV10-3 to TRBJ2-5, with 10 bases lining up with TRBD2. Germline V lookup: CDR1 ENHRY, CDR2 SYGVKD. The V and J ends lost 3 bases and 0 bases, in that order; junction bases with no gene match: 1. This CDR3 region has 15 residues. The CDR3 region has the DNA TGTGCCATCAGTGAAGGACTAGCGGACCAAGAGACCCAGTACTTC. Its protein product is CAISEGLADQETQYF.

This clonotype was observed a handful of times. The chain recombines TRBV12-5 with TRBJ2-2; D ambiguous. CDR3 size: 13 residues. The germline gives CDR1 LGHNT, CDR2 FRNRAP. V dropped 7 bases and J dropped 2 bases, with 8 bases sitting between them. The CDR3 DNA is TGTGCTAGTGTACAGTCTAACACCGGGGAGCTGTTTTTT. Protein sequence: CASVQSNTGELFF. Full variable domain (missing parts from reference TRBV12-5 and TRBJ2-2): DARVTQTPRHKVTEMGQEVTMRCQPILGHNTVFWYRQTMMQGLELLAYFRNRAPLDDSGMPKDRFSAEMPDATLATLKIQPSEPRDSAVYFCASVQSNTGELFFGEGSRLTVL.

This clonotype has just a few counts. CDR3 sequence (DNA): TGCGCCAGCAGCCAATTTACCTCCGCTGAGGGGAATGGCTACACCTTC. Translating it yields CASSQFTSAEGNGYTF. The chain combines TRBV4-1 with TRBJ1-2; tentatively, D is TRBD1 (5 bases). The germline CDR1 and CDR2 sequences are MGHRA and YSYEKL. V was cut by 2 bases and J by 6 bases, with 19 bases left in between. The CDR3 has 16 residues.

Ten or more counts support this clonotype. The chain is built from TRBV2 and TRBJ1-2; tentative D call: TRBD1 (5 bases). The CDR3 length is 14 residues. CDR1 and CDR2 (germline): SNHLY, FYNNEI. V lost 2 bases, J lost 4 bases, and 11 bases lay in between. The CDR3 sequence is CASSEFRGPYGYTF. For the CDR3, the DNA is TGTGCCAGCAGTGAATTTAGGGGACCCTATGGCTACACCTTC.

This clonotype was counted only a few times. The J gene is TRBJ2-7, the V gene TRBV12-3 or TRBV12-4; D not certain. V was shortened by 6 bases and J by 2 bases, with 8 bases between the two germline ends. CDR3 size: 12 residues. CDR3 coding DNA: TGTGCCAGCAGCCACGTGACCTACGAGCAGTACTTC. Amino acid sequence: CASSHVTYEQYF.

This clonotype has at least ten counts. This rearrangement joins TRBV20-1 to TRBJ2-2; D is undetermined. V was clipped by 1 base and J by 6 bases, with 9 bases between them. The CDR3 sequence is 13 residues long. The V gene's germline CDR1 is DFQATT and CDR2 SNEGSKA (reference sequence). CDR3 nucleotide sequence: TGCAGTGCTAGAGTAGTAACACCCGGGGAGCTGTTTTTT. Protein sequence: CSARVVTPGELFF.

This clonotype showed up just a few times. V is TRBV7-8 and J is TRBJ2-7; no clear D. Germline V gene data show CDR1 as SGHVS and CDR2 as FQNEAQ. Trimming left V 5 bases short and J 9 bases short, with 14 bases between. CDR3 size: 12 residues. The DNA for the CDR3 is TGTGCCAGCAGCCCTCAGGAAACGGCGCAGTACTTC. It is translated as CASSPQETAQYF.

This clonotype showed up just a few times. A read error may be the cause here, since a much bigger clone is one base away. The CDR3 does not end in the conserved phenylalanine or tryptophan, so this is likely a read error. The V gene is TRBV30, the J gene TRBJ2-5; D is unclear. Deletions cut 0 bases from V and 3 bases from J, with 14 bases between. The CDR3 covers 15 residues. The germline V gene encodes CDR1 GTSNPN and CDR2 SVGIG (reference sequence). The CDR3 sequence: CAWSVLLNTKETQYS. The CDR3 DNA reads TGTGCCTGGAGTGTACTTCTAAACACTAAAGAGACCCAGTACTCC.

This clonotype has more than one count but fewer than ten. The V and J genes are TRBV12-3 or TRBV12-4 and TRBJ2-1; D unclear. The V gene lost 6 bases and the J gene lost 12 bases, with 12 bases spanning the gap. CDR3 length: 11 residues. CDR3: CASSPMGLQFF. CDR3 nucleotides: TGTGCCAGCAGCCCCATGGGGTTGCAGTTCTTC.

In this sample, this clonotype turned up a few times. This chain connects TRBV5-6 to TRBJ2-2; D assignment may be TRBD1 or TRBD2 (5 bases each). The CDR3 extends over 15 amino acids. The V gene lost 1 base and the J gene lost 4 bases, with 11 bases spanning the gap. Germline V gives CDR1 SGHDT, CDR2 YYEEEE. This CDR3 is CASSLWGSPTGELFF. CDR3 nucleotide sequence: TGTGCCAGCAGCTTGTGGGGGAGCCCCACCGGGGAGCTGTTTTTT.

The chain is built from TRBV28 and TRBJ2-7; D is uncertain. V was shortened by 7 bases and J by 3 bases, with 7 bases between the two germline ends. The CDR3 is 11 amino acids. In germline, CDR1 is MDHEN, CDR2 SYDVKM. The CDR3 DNA is TGTGCCAGCAAAAATTACTACGAGCAGTACTTC. Translated, it gives CASKNYYEQYF. The full variable domain, completed using reference TRBV28 and TRBJ2-7, is DVKVTQSSRYLVKRTGEKVFLECVQDMDHENMFWYRQDPGLGLRLIYFSYDVKMKEKGDIPEGYSVSREKKERFSLILESASTNQTSMYLCASKNYYEQYFGPGTRLTVT.

Many counts were recorded for this clonotype. This sequence joins TRBV20-1 and TRBJ2-4, with D tentatively TRBD1 or TRBD2 (5 bases each). Trimming stripped 6 bases from V and 1 base from J, with 10 bases between. CDR1 DFQATT and CDR2 SNEGSKA come from the germline V gene (reference sequence). This CDR3 contains 13 residues. The DNA for the CDR3 is TGCAGTGCCACGAGGGGCGCCAAAAACATTCAGTACTTC. Protein product: CSATRGAKNIQYF.

The V and J genes are TRBV5-6 and TRBJ2-7; tentative D call: TRBD2 (6 bases). The V gene's germline CDR1 is SGHDT and CDR2 YYEEEE. The CDR3 spans 13 residues. V lost 1 base to trimming and J lost 6 bases, with 11 bases between them. CDR3 protein: CASSLSVAVEQYF. The CDR3 DNA sequence: TGTGCCAGCAGCTTGTCGGTAGCGGTCGAGCAGTACTTC.

Turning to this clonotype: A much larger clone lies a single base off, so this may be a read error. The J gene is TRBJ2-1, the V gene TRBV12-5, with 14 nucleotides matching TRBD2. Trimming removed 2 bases from V and 1 base from J; junction bases left unmatched: 13. The CDR3 consists of 21 residues. Germline V lookup: CDR1 LGHNT, CDR2 FRNRAP. CDR3: CASGLILIPGLAGVSYNEQFF. CDR3 nucleotides: TGTGCTAGTGGTTTGATATTGATTCCGGGACTAGCGGGGGTATCCTACAATGAGCAGTTCTTC.

At least ten counts were recorded for this clonotype. The chain links TRBV2 to TRBJ2-7; 14 bases align to TRBD2. Germline V gene lookup returns CDR1 SNHLY and CDR2 FYNNEI. This CDR3 is built from 15 residues. J was trimmed by 7 bases and V by 6 bases; bases with no gene match: 8. In DNA form, the CDR3 reads TGTGCCAGCAGGGGGACTAGCGGGAGTCTGGGGGAGCAGTACTTC. Protein sequence: CASRGTSGSLGEQYF.

This clonotype was detected ten times or more. The V gene is TRBV3-1, the J gene TRBJ2-5; D unresolved. CDR1 is LGHDT, CDR2 YNNKEL, per germline (reference sequence). Trimming removed 3 bases at V and 5 bases at J, with 4 bases between. There are 11 residues in the CDR3. CDR3 DNA: TGTGCCAGCAGCCAGCGGGAGACCCAGTACTTC. Translating gives CASSQRETQYF.

The V call is TRBV20-1, the J call TRBJ2-3; D is perhaps TRBD2 (5 bases). CDR3 length: 14 residues. V lost 1 base, J lost 4 bases, and 12 bases lay in between. Germline V CDR1 and CDR2: DFQATT, SNEGSKA (reference sequence). The CDR3 protein is CSARVGQRADTQYF. The CDR3 bases are TGCAGTGCTAGAGTAGGTCAGAGGGCAGATACGCAGTATTTT.

CDR3 nucleotide sequence: TGTGCCAGCATGGGACAGGGGCGTTGGAGCAATCAGCCCCAGCATTTT. Translating gives CASMGQGRWSNQPQHF. The chain has TRBV2 and TRBJ1-5; 10 positions match TRBD1. The CDR3 is 16 residues long. Germline V CDR1 and CDR2: SNHLY, FYNNEI. Trimming at V came to 7 bases and at J to 1 base, leaving 7 bases not matched to a gene.

The chain combines TRBV7-6 with TRBJ2-1; no firm D call. V lost 2 bases and J 7 bases, leaving 12 bases between the germline ends. CDR1 is SGHVS, CDR2 FNYEAQ, per germline. There are 14 residues in the CDR3. CDR3 sequence reads: CASSLRPRGNEQFF. Written as DNA, the CDR3 is TGTGCCAGCAGCTTAAGACCGCGTGGGAATGAGCAGTTCTTC.

This clonotype appeared a few times. V gene TRBV27 combines with J gene TRBJ2-6, with D uncertain. The germline V gene has CDR1 MNHEY and CDR2 SMNVEV (reference sequence). This CDR3 spans 17 amino acids. The V end was cut by 2 bases, the J end by 0 bases, with 11 bases between. The DNA for the CDR3 is TGTGCCAGCAGTTTAGAGAGCGCGAACTCTGGGGCCAACGTCCTGACTTTC. Amino acid sequence: CASSLESANSGANVLTF.

This clonotype was detected ten times or more. This chain links TRBV6-9 with TRBJ2-5; perhaps TRBD1 as D (5 bases). The CDR3 extends over 14 amino acids. Between the trimmed V and J ends, which lost 3 bases and 4 bases, there was a span of 12 bases. CDR1 and CDR2 from the germline V gene are MNHGY and SVAAGI. The CDR3 bases are TGTGCCAGCAGTTACGTGCGGCAGGGAGAGACCCAGTACTTC. It is translated as CASSYVRQGETQYF.